Listed below are T cell receptor beta chains from one sample, sequenced in a study of regulatory T cells in long-lasting Graves disease. Each CDR3 protein is one row after TCRdb ran MiXCR on the multiplex PCR reads. This table has approximately 540,000 distinct CDR3 sequences, 12% appearing once. The same sample was also studied in work on T cells in Graves' hyperthyroidism and ophthalmopathy.

This sample comprised peripheral blood mononuclear cells (PBMCs), obtained at new diagnosis, from a patient treated with antithyroid drugs. The receptors were gathered from a woman between 25 and 40 years old with Graves disease. Each CDR3 is given with its conserved first and last residue. D genes are given only for firm matches. Clone size, where shown, is once, few, many, or a class for clones that have expanded.

size	V	D	J	DNA	CDR3
NA	TRBV5-4	NA	TRBJ2-7	TGTGCCAGCAGCGAGAACCGGGGGAAGGGGTACGAGCAGTACTTC	CASSENRGKGYEQYF
many	TRBV2	NA	TRBJ2-3	TGTGCCAGCAGTGATGATACAGATACGCAGTATTTT	CASSDDTDTQYF
many	TRBV6-1	NA	TRBJ2-1	TGTGCCAGCAGTGAAGCGCCGTCCAACAATGAGCAGTTCTTC	CASSEAPSNNEQFF
NA	TRBV19	NA	TRBJ2-7	TGTGCCAGTAGTATGAGTATCGGATCTACCTACGAGCAGTACTTC	CASSMSIGSTYEQYF
many	TRBV2	NA	TRBJ1-5	TGTGCCAGCAAGTCGGTGAGAGATTATCAGCCCCAGCATTTT	CASKSVRDYQPQHF
few	TRBV5-1	TRBD1	TRBJ2-7	TGCGCCAGCAGCTCCCCCGGGACAGGCAGCTCCTACGAGCAGTACTTC	CASSSPGTGSSYEQYF
many	TRBV30	NA	TRBJ2-1	TGTGCCTGGACAGGGCTTAACTACAATGAGCAGTTCTTC	CAWTGLNYNEQFF
many	TRBV7-3	NA	TRBJ2-7	TGTGCCAGCAGCCCGCTCGGGGGCAGCCACACCTACGAGCAGTACTTC	CASSPLGGSHTYEQYF
NA	TRBV19	NA	TRBJ2-2	TGTGCCAGTAGTAAACGACTAGTGGGGGTAAAGAGTACCGGGAAGCTGTTTTTT	CASSKRLVGVKSTGKLFF
many	TRBV6-2/TRBV6-3	TRBD2	TRBJ2-5	TGTGCCAGCAGTTTCAGCGGGAGTGGGGAGACCCAGTACTTC	CASSFSGSGETQYF
many	TRBV27	TRBD2	TRBJ2-7	TGTGCCAGCAGTTTATCGAATCCTAGCGGGAGCTCCTACGAGCAGTACTTC	CASSLSNPSGSSYEQYF
many	TRBV2	NA	TRBJ2-2	TGTGCCAGCAGTGAAATTGCCTTGGGGGAGCTGTTTTTT	CASSEIALGELFF
many	TRBV12-3/TRBV12-4	TRBD2	TRBJ2-1	TGTGCCAGCAGTATAGGACTAGCGGGAGTTGAGCAGTTCTTC	CASSIGLAGVEQFF
many	TRBV10-1	NA	TRBJ2-2	TGCGCCAGCAGTGAGTCGAACCTGATAGCGGCGGGGATCACCGGGGAGCTGTTTTTT	CASSESNLIAAGITGELFF
many	TRBV6-1	TRBD2	TRBJ2-3	TGTGCCAGCAGCGGTAGCGGGAGGTCAGATACGCAGTATTTT	CASSGSGRSDTQYF
NA	TRBV29-1	NA	TRBJ2-1	TGCAGCGCCAAAGCGAGACTAGGATACAATGAGCAGTTCTTC	CSAKARLGYNEQFF
many	TRBV4-3	NA	TRBJ2-7	TGCGCCAGCAGCCGGAAGGTTCGGGGAACCGAGCAGTACTTC	CASSRKVRGTEQYF
NA	TRBV7-2	NA	TRBJ2-7	TGTGCCAGCAGCTGGGAGCCGGTCCCCCTAGAGTACTTC	CASSWEPVPLEYF
few	TRBV6-1	TRBD2	TRBJ2-2	TGTGCCAGCAGTGAAAATGGCGGGAGTTTGGCCGGGGAGCTGTTTTTT	CASSENGGSLAGELFF
NA	TRBV6-1	NA	TRBJ1-3	TGTGCCAGCAGTTACCGCGGGCCCTCTGGAAACACCATATATTTT	CASSYRGPSGNTIYF
many	TRBV5-1	NA	TRBJ1-4	TGCGCCAGCAGCTTAGGAGGGGGAGATGAAAAACTGTTTTTT	CASSLGGGDEKLFF
many	TRBV20-1	NA	TRBJ1-6	TGCAGTGCTAGACGACCTACAGGGAGCGACAATTCACCCCTCCACTTT	CSARRPTGSDNSPLHF
many	TRBV7-9	TRBD2	TRBJ2-5	TGTGCCAGCAGCCGGACTAGCGTTGAGGGGGAGACCCAGTACTTC	CASSRTSVEGETQYF
NA	TRBV20-1	NA	TRBJ1-1	TGCAGTGCTAGAAAGGCGGGGATGGCTGAAGCTTTCTTT	CSARKAGMAEAFF
few	TRBV11-2	TRBD1	TRBJ2-5	TGTGCCAGCAGCTTAGGGCCGGGACAGGGGGTTCAAGAGACCCAGTACTTC	CASSLGPGQGVQETQYF
many	TRBV11-3	NA	TRBJ2-7	TGTGCCAGCAGCGACCGACTAGGCTACGAGCAGTACTTC	CASSDRLGYEQYF